The 29 T cell receptor beta chains presented below share a single source sample, sequenced in a study of T-cell reconstitution after alpha-beta-depleted transplantation in children. A TCRbeta library incorporating unique molecular identifiers was prepared. TCRdb called the PCR reads again in MiXCR, with one record for every CDR3 protein. In the table there are 780,000 or so distinct CDR3 sequences, less than 20% of which are singletons. The sequencing here drew on PBMCs, mostly from graft donor cells, taken 360 days after TCRalphabeta/CD19-depleted stem cell transplant. The receptor source for this set is a male patient aged 10 to 17 who had a stem cell transplant for acute lymphoblastic leukemia, so the T cells may come from the graft donor.

The chain uses TRBV20-1 and TRBJ2-7; weak D call: TRBD1 (6 bases). In germline, CDR1 is DFQATT, CDR2 SNEGSKA (reference sequence). The CDR3 is 14 residues long. Trimming pared 6 bases from V and 7 bases from J, leaving 22 bases between. The CDR3 loop is CSAQISPGVREQYF. CDR3 coding DNA: TGCAGTGCCCAAATTTCTCCAGGGGTCCGGGAGCAGTACTTC.

V usage is TRBV11-3 and J usage is TRBJ2-2; 7 bases are a match to TRBD1. The V and J ends lost 7 bases and 0 bases, in that order; junction bases with no gene match: 8. From germline, CDR1 is SGHNT and CDR2 YENEEA. The CDR3 extends over 16 amino acids. Written as DNA, the CDR3 is TGTGCCAGCATCCCCAACAGGGGAGCGAACACCGGGGAGCTGTTTTTT. This codes for CASIPNRGANTGELFF.

This clonotype was seen many times. A junction boundary mismatches the germline segment, possibly from a read error. The V and J genes are TRBV20-1 and TRBJ2-7, with 12 bases lining up with TRBD2. The CDR3 contains 11 residues. Per the germline V gene, CDR1 is DFQATT and CDR2 is SNEGSKA (reference sequence). The CDR3: CSASPRLAGVF. CDR3 sequence (DNA): TGCAGTGCTAGTCCCCGACTAGCGGGAGTCTTC.

The chain carries TRBV20-1 and TRBJ2-1; D may be TRBD2 (5 bases). Trimming pared 5 bases from V and 8 bases from J, leaving 19 bases between. Germline values: CDR1 DFQATT, CDR2 SNEGSKA (reference sequence). The CDR3 covers 14 residues. The CDR3 DNA reads TGCAGTGCTCCTGACTCCCGGCGGGTCCATGAGCAGTTCTTC. Translating it yields CSAPDSRRVHEQFF.

V and J are TRBV4-1 and TRBJ1-2; D not resolved. The CDR3 consists of 12 residues. The germline CDR1 and CDR2 sequences are MGHRA and YSYEKL. With 4 bases removed from V and 8 bases from J, the gap between germline ends came to 11 bases. The CDR3 here is CASSPGQRGYTF. The CDR3 nucleotides are TGCGCCAGCAGCCCCGGGCAGCGGGGCTACACCTTC.

The chain joins TRBV2 to TRBJ2-1; D is perhaps TRBD2 (5 bases). The CDR3 consists of 16 residues. Deletions cut 2 bases from V and 6 bases from J, with 17 bases between. From germline, CDR1 is SNHLY and CDR2 FYNNEI. The chain's CDR3 is CASSETLGVGSNEQFF. CDR3 nucleotides: TGTGCCAGCAGTGAAACCCTCGGGGTGGGGTCCAATGAGCAGTTCTTC.

This clonotype came up many times. This chain links TRBV12-3 or TRBV12-4 with TRBJ1-3; TRBD1 matches at 7 bases. The CDR3 is 12 amino acids. V shed 6 bases, J shed 8 bases, and the junction held 4 bases outside the gene matches. CDR3 nucleotides: TGTGCCAGCAGCCCAGGGGGACACACCATATATTTT. Its protein is CASSPGGHTIYF.

J is TRBJ1-5 and V is TRBV29-1, with TRBD1 matching over 8 bases. The CDR3 contains 14 residues. The V segment lost 4 bases and the J segment 2 bases; nucleotides outside the gene matches: 4. Germline V gene data show CDR1 as SQVTM and CDR2 as ANQGSEA. CDR3 bases: TGCAGCGTTGCCACAGGGGGGGGCAATCAGCCCCAGCATTTT. This sequence encodes CSVATGGGNQPQHF.

This clonotype was detected many times. This chain connects TRBV27 to TRBJ2-3; TRBD2 aligns across 10 bases. The CDR3 loop spans 20 amino acids. Germline V gives CDR1 MNHEY, CDR2 SMNVEV (reference sequence). V trimming: 1 base; J trimming: 0 bases; junction bases outside the gene matches: 13. CDR3 protein: CASSLFWAVTSGLSTDTQYF. CDR3 bases: TGTGCCAGCAGTTTATTTTGGGCGGTGACTAGCGGGCTGAGCACAGATACGCAGTATTTT.

The V gene is TRBV5-1, the J gene TRBJ2-7; unclear D gene. The CDR3 spans 13 residues. Looked up from germline, CDR1 is SGHRS and CDR2 is YFSETQ. Trimming removed 2 bases from V and 4 bases from J, with 10 bases in between. The CDR3 DNA is TGCGCCAGCAGCTTCGAATTCGTTTACGAGCAGTACTTC. It specifies CASSFEFVYEQYF.

V and J are TRBV2 and TRBJ2-7, with 7 nucleotides matching TRBD2. The CDR3 loop spans 14 amino acids. Germline loops: CDR1 SNHLY, CDR2 FYNNEI. The ends lost 1 base at V and 3 bases at J; junction bases unmatched: 3. This chain's CDR3 is CASSEGTRIYEQYF. In DNA, the CDR3 is TGTGCCAGCAGTGAAGGGACTAGGATCTACGAGCAGTACTTC.

The chain uses TRBV4-1 and TRBJ2-7, with TRBD1 as a possible D gene (5 bases). This CDR3 is 15 amino acids long. From germline, CDR1 is MGHRA and CDR2 YSYEKL. V lost 3 bases and J lost 3, with 15 bases in between. DNA of the CDR3: TGCGCCAGCAGCCAGACGATACTCCAGGGCTACGAGCAGTACTTC. This sequence encodes CASSQTILQGYEQYF.

The V and J genes are TRBV2 and TRBJ2-2; D is ambiguous. Per germline, CDR1 SNHLY and CDR2 FYNNEI. Trimming stripped 2 bases from V and 4 bases from J, with 11 bases between. The CDR3 extends over 15 amino acids. DNA for the CDR3: TGTGCCAGCAGTGAAATGACCCGCGCCACCGGGGAGCTGTTTTTT. Encoded protein: CASSEMTRATGELFF.

This clonotype was seen a handful of times. The chain couples TRBV2 to TRBJ2-2; perhaps TRBD1 as D (6 bases). The germline V gene encodes CDR1 SNHLY and CDR2 FYNNEI. The V end was cut by 7 bases, the J end by 1 base, with 13 bases between. This CDR3 has 15 amino acids. The CDR3 protein is CASTDDRLNTGELFF. The CDR3 coding sequence is TGTGCCAGCACCGACGACAGGCTGAACACCGGGGAGCTGTTTTTT.

This clonotype showed up just a few times. The DNA for the CDR3 is TGTGCCAGCAGTTATGTGCGGGTTTCCGGGTATGGCTACACCTTC. Translation: CASSYVRVSGYGYTF. This chain links TRBV6-5 with TRBJ1-2; D is ambiguous. Germline assignment: CDR1 MNHEY and CDR2 SVGAGI. The CDR3 has 15 residues. Trimming shortened V by 3 bases and J by 5 bases, and 16 bases separated the two germline ends.

This clonotype was seen a handful of times. The chain is built from TRBV5-1 and TRBJ2-1, with 7 bases identical to TRBD2. Germline CDR1 reads SGHRS; CDR2 reads YFSETQ. CDR3 length: 15 amino acids. Germline trimming cut 0 bases from V and 5 bases from J; bases unmatched to any gene: 5. Written as DNA, the CDR3 is TGCGCCAGCAGCTTGGGCGGGAGCTTAAACAATGAGCAGTTCTTC. It is translated as CASSLGGSLNNEQFF.

This clonotype was detected only a few times. The V call is TRBV24-1, the J call TRBJ2-3; 12 nucleotides match TRBD2. The CDR3 has 20 amino acids. From germline, CDR1 is KGHDR and CDR2 SFDVKD. Trimming cost V 8 bases and J 4 bases; bases outside gene matches: 21. The CDR3 region has the DNA TGTGCCACCATAGTCCTGTCGACATCGACTAGCGGGAGACCCCCAGATACGCAGTATTTT. Protein sequence: CATIVLSTSTSGRPPDTQYF.

The V and J genes are TRBV7-9 and TRBJ2-7; unclear D gene. The germline V gene encodes CDR1 SEHNR and CDR2 FQNEAQ (reference sequence). The ends were cut back, 7 bases at V and 4 bases at J, with 11 bases in the middle. CDR3 length: 12 amino acids. The chain's CDR3 is CASTRSYYEQYF. The CDR3 DNA is TGTGCCAGCACCCGGAGTTATTACGAGCAGTACTTC.

This clonotype came up a few times. This rearrangement joins TRBV28 to TRBJ1-2, with a tentative D call TRBD1 (5 bases). Germline CDR1 reads MDHEN; CDR2 reads SYDVKM. The CDR3 consists of 14 residues. Trimming stripped 6 bases from V and 8 bases from J, with 19 bases between. The CDR3 sequence: CASRITGTKRGYTF. As DNA, the CDR3 is TGTGCCAGCAGGATAACCGGGACGAAGAGGGGCTACACCTTC.

The chain is built from TRBV15 and TRBJ2-5; D may be TRBD2 (5 bases). V lost 4 bases to trimming and J lost 2 bases, with 14 bases between them. This CDR3 contains 15 residues. Germline CDR1 reads LNHNV; CDR2 reads YYDKDF (reference sequence). The CDR3 reads CATSTRTSRQETQYF. CDR3 bases: TGTGCCACCAGCACTCGTACTAGTCGACAAGAGACCCAGTACTTC.

This clonotype was seen a few times. The genes are TRBV15 and TRBJ2-7, with 11 bases matching TRBD2. Unmatched junction bases numbered 9, after V lost 3 bases and J lost 2 bases. The CDR3 runs 17 residues. Germline V gene sequence: CDR1 LNHNV, CDR2 YYDKDF (reference sequence). The DNA for the CDR3 is TGTGCCACCAGCAGCGGCCTTACTAGCGGGAGAACCTACGAGCAGTACTTC. Its translation is CATSSGLTSGRTYEQYF.

V usage is TRBV25-1 and J usage is TRBJ2-2, with TRBD2 as a possible D gene (5 bases). Trimming took 5 bases from V and 7 from J, leaving 20 bases between them. This CDR3 region has 16 residues. The V gene's germline CDR1 is MGHDK and CDR2 SYGVNS. The CDR3 sequence: CASSPLAQTRGGELFF. CDR3 nucleotides: TGTGCCAGCAGTCCTCTTGCCCAAACTAGAGGCGGGGAGCTGTTTTTT.

This chain connects TRBV11-2 to TRBJ2-5; 12 bases map to TRBD2. Germline V lookup: CDR1 SGHAT, CDR2 FQNNGV. The V and J ends lost 4 bases and 3 bases, in that order; junction bases with no gene match: 12. This CDR3 contains 18 residues. CDR3 nucleotides: TGTGCCAGCAGCTCGCAGCCCCTAGCGGGAGGGCCGAAAGAGACCCAGTACTTC. Translating gives CASSSQPLAGGPKETQYF.

This clonotype was found a few times. V and J are TRBV6-5 and TRBJ1-1; the D is unclear. Germline assignment: CDR1 MNHEY and CDR2 SVGAGI. This CDR3 region has 15 residues. The V and J ends lost 7 bases and 0 bases respectively, with 15 bases between them. CDR3 sequence reads: CASKLAGIMNTEAFF. The CDR3 nucleotides read TGTGCCAGCAAGCTAGCCGGGATAATGAACACTGAAGCTTTCTTT.

Concerning this clonotype: One end of the junction does not line up with germline, which may come from a read error. The chain recombines TRBV2 with TRBJ1-5; D is perhaps TRBD1 (5 bases). The CDR3 runs 12 residues. CDR1 is SNHLY and CDR2 is FYNNEI in the germline V gene. CDR3 residues: CASSEKGQPRHF. The CDR3 DNA is TGTGCCAGCAGTGAGAAGGGGCAGCCCCGGCATTTT.

Many counts were recorded for this clonotype. The chain recombines TRBV5-1 with TRBJ2-1, with D tentatively TRBD1 (6 bases). Per germline, CDR1 SGHRS and CDR2 YFSETQ. The CDR3 is made up of 16 amino acids. V lost 7 bases and J lost 0, with 17 bases in between. CDR3 DNA sequence: TGCGCCAGCGGCAGGACAGTCGGAAGCTCCTACAATGAGCAGTTCTTC. Translation gives CASGRTVGSSYNEQFF.

This clonotype was counted a single time. An end of the junction differs from the germline gene, which may be a read error. The chain recombines TRBV5-1 with TRBJ2-3; 9 bases are a match to TRBD2. Germline V gene data show CDR1 as SGHRS and CDR2 as YFSETQ. The CDR3 extends over 15 amino acids. The CDR3 reads CASRLLGTSIDTQYF. In DNA form, the CDR3 reads TGCGCCAGCAGACTACTCGGGACTAGCATAGATACGCAGTATTTT.

This clonotype occurred a few times. The genes are TRBV5-6 and TRBJ2-7; unclear D gene. Germline V lookup: CDR1 SGHDT, CDR2 YYEEEE. The V gene lost 2 bases and the J gene lost 5 bases, with 11 bases spanning the gap. The CDR3 extends over 13 amino acids. CDR3 sequence: CASSFGPPNEQYF. The CDR3 DNA follows: TGTGCCAGCAGCTTCGGGCCTCCCAACGAGCAGTACTTC.

The sample holds many counts of this clonotype. V and J are TRBV12-3 or TRBV12-4 and TRBJ1-1; D not resolved. This CDR3 has 13 amino acids. Trimming pared 6 bases from V and 1 base from J, leaving 9 bases between. In nucleotides, the CDR3 is TGTGCCAGCAGCCACGGCCCGAACACTGAAGCTTTCTTT. It specifies CASSHGPNTEAFF.